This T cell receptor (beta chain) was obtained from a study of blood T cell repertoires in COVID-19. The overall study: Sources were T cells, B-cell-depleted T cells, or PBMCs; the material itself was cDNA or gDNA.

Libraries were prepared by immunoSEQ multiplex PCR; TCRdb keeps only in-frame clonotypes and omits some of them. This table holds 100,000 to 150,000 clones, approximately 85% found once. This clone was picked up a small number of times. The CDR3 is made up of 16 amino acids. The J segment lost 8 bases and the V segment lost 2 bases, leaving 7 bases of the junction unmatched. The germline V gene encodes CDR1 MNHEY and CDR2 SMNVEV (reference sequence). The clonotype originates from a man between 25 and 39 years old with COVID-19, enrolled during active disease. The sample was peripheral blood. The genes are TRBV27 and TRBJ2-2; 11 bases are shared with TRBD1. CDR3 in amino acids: CASSLMDRGQGGELFF. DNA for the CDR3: TGTGCCAGCAGTTTAATGGACAGGGGGCAGGGGGGGGAGCTGTTTTTT.